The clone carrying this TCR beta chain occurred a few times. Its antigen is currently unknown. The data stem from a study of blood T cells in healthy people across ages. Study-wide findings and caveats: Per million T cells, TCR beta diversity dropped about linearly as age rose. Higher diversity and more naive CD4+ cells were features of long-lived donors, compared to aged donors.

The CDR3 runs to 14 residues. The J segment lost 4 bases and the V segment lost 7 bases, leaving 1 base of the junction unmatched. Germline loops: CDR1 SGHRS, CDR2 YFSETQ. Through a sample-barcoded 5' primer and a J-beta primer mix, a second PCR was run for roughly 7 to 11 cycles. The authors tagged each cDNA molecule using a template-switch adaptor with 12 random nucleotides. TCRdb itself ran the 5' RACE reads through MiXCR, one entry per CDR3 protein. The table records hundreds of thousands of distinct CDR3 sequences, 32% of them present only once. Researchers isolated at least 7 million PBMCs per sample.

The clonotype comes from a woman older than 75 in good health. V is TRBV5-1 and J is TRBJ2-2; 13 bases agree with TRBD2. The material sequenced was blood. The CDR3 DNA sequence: TGCGCCAGCGGGACTAGCGGGGTCACCGGGGAGCTGTTTTTT. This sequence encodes CASGTSGVTGELFF.